This TCR beta chain was retrieved from a study of cytomegalovirus exposure and HLA in healthy donors. Study summary: Later, an analysis reported that the 100 to 150 validation repertoires had used the same platform as the roughly 720 first-cohort repertoires.

The method was immunoSEQ multiplex PCR; TCRdb's version includes in-frame clones alone and lacks a portion of them. Counted here are roughly 200,000 clones, about 81% occurring once; the ten biggest clones make up about 1.2%. CDR3 length equals 16 residues. Germline assignment: CDR1 SGHRS and CDR2 YFSETQ. V lost 0 bases, J lost 8 bases, and 8 bases stayed unmatched. Study observations and caveats: A list of around 160 TCR beta chains associated with cytomegalovirus was given.

This clone was picked up a small number of times. Its matching antigen is unknown. The sequenced sample consisted of PBMCs. The clonotype was recovered from a woman aged 25-40 years in good health and CMV-seronegative. The chain joins TRBV5-1 to TRBJ1-6; TRBD1 matches 7 bases. In DNA form, the CDR3 reads TGCGCCAGCAGCTTGGGAGGGGGCAGGGTTGATTCACCCCTCCACTTT. It specifies CASSLGGGRVDSPLHF.